What follows describes a single T cell receptor (beta chain). Antigen unknown. A much larger clone differs from this one at a single base, so this may be a read error. TCRdb re-derived calls from the multiplex PCR reads in MiXCR, one entry per CDR3 protein. The repertoire includes about 180,000 distinct CDR3 sequences, around a third of them detected once, and roughly 3.8% sits in the top ten. Looked up from germline, CDR1 is DFQATT and CDR2 is SNEGSKA (reference sequence). This CDR3 has 15 residues. The data are from a study of breast tumors, draining lymph nodes, adjacent tissues. Study-wide findings and caveats: Data fit most tumor T cells coming from lymph node, expanding in tumor.

Breast cancer patients provided tissue from their axillary draining lymph nodes. The rearrangement links TRBV20-1 to TRBJ1-3; D gene uncertain. The sequence was collected from a female donor with breast cancer. Some clones in this sample may be carry-over from other donors' samples. Input material: axillary lymph node tissue. CDR3 residues: CSARDITGSANTIYF. CDR3 in DNA: TGCAGTGCTAGAGATATAACCGGGTCTGCAAACACCATATATTTT.